These 7 T cell receptor beta chains were all obtained from the same sample, sequenced in a study of T cell repertoires in cytomegalovirus infection. TCRdb ran MiXCR on the reads and lists one entry per CDR3 protein. Of 680,000 or so distinct CDR3 sequences in the sample, roughly 30% were seen once. These TCRs are of unknown antigen specificity. The sequencing used cultured PBMCs, collected from culture after CMV antigen stimulation. The source of these receptors is a human donor in good health (CMV status not recorded). Some clones in this sample may be carry-over from other donors' samples.

The rearrangement links TRBV7-2 to TRBJ2-1; no definite D call. Looked up from germline, CDR1 is SGHTA and CDR2 is FQGNSA. Between the trimmed V and J ends, which lost 5 bases and 12 bases, there was a span of 11 bases. This CDR3 is built from 11 residues. The CDR3 here is CASSTLRGQFF. The CDR3 DNA sequence: TGTGCCAGCAGCACCTTGCGCGGGCAGTTCTTC.

This chain connects TRBV12-3 or TRBV12-4 to TRBJ1-1, with 8 bases identical to TRBD1. The trim removed 4 bases at V and 1 base at J, leaving 8 bases unmatched. CDR3 length equals 16 residues. The CDR3 loop reads CASSSTLGTGNTEAFF. In nucleotides, the CDR3 is TGTGCCAGCAGTTCCACTCTCGGGACAGGGAACACTGAAGCTTTCTTT.

This clonotype occurred a few times. The V and J genes are TRBV6-1 and TRBJ2-5; 8 nucleotides agree with TRBD2. The germline gives CDR1 MNHNS, CDR2 SASEGT. CDR3 size: 13 residues. J was trimmed by 7 bases and V by 4 bases; bases with no gene match: 5. The CDR3 nucleotides read TGTGCCAGCAGTGGGTTTCGGGAGGGGACCCAGTACTTC. Its protein product is CASSGFREGTQYF.

About this clonotype: Compared with germline, one end of the junction differs, possibly owing to a read error. The V call is TRBV7-2, the J call TRBJ2-7; tentative D call: TRBD2 (5 bases). From germline, CDR1 is SGHTA and CDR2 FQGNSA. This CDR3 has 14 amino acids. The CDR3 DNA is TGTGCCAGCAGCTTAGGGCCGGGGAACTACGAGCAGAACTTC. It codes for CASSLGPGNYEQNF.

This clonotype was found many times. The chain uses TRBV7-8 and TRBJ1-4, with 8 bases lining up with TRBD1. This CDR3 has 14 amino acids. Germline CDR1 SGHVS, CDR2 FQNEAQ. V gave up 4 bases and J gave up 4 bases; unmatched junction bases: 2. CDR3: CASSYRGNNEKLFF. The CDR3 DNA sequence: TGTGCCAGCAGCTACAGGGGGAATAATGAAAAACTGTTTTTT.

The chain uses TRBV27 and TRBJ2-7; no clear D. V was shortened by 0 bases and J by 8 bases, with 11 bases between the two germline ends. The CDR3 totals 13 residues. Germline V lookup: CDR1 MNHEY, CDR2 SMNVEV (reference sequence). CDR3 nucleotide sequence: TGTGCCAGCAGTTTATCCATATCAAACAAGCAGTACTTC. Protein sequence: CASSLSISNKQYF.

This chain uses TRBV6-1 with TRBJ1-3; tentative D call: TRBD1 (6 bases). Germline V gives CDR1 MNHNS, CDR2 SASEGT. The CDR3 is 17 residues long. Trimming shortened V by 5 bases and J by 0 bases, and 17 bases separated the two germline ends. DNA of the CDR3: TGTGCCAGCAGTCTTCTCCCAGGACAGAACTCTGGAAACACCATATATTTT. It specifies CASSLLPGQNSGNTIYF.